These 10 T cell receptor beta chains were sequenced from one sample in a study of blood T cell repertoires in COVID-19. TCRdb's table, derived via immunoSEQ multiplex PCR, lists solely in-frame clones and lacks some. This table holds approximately 250,000 clones, about 79% found once. The specimen sequenced was peripheral blood. Receptors originate from a woman between 35 and 50 years old who had recovered from COVID-19.

The V and J genes are TRBV9 and TRBJ2-3; 8 bases are a match to TRBD2. The CDR3 loop spans 15 amino acids. J gave up 0 bases and V 6 bases, and 6 bases lay outside the gene matches. Germline V CDR1 and CDR2: SGDLS, YYNGEE. This chain's CDR3 is CASKSGGLSTDTQYF. Here the CDR3 DNA reads TGTGCCAGCAAGAGCGGGGGATTAAGCACAGATACGCAGTATTTT.

This chain joins TRBV11-2 and TRBJ2-5; 9 nucleotides agree with TRBD2. The CDR3 has 15 amino acids. V was clipped by 4 bases and J by 5 bases; unmatched bases: 8. The germline V gene has CDR1 SGHAT and CDR2 FQNNGV. The CDR3 DNA follows: TGTGCCAGCAGCTCTGCGGCTAGCGGGGCTGAGACCCAGTACTTC. It codes for CASSSAASGAETQYF.

This chain connects TRBV28 to TRBJ1-3; possibly TRBD1 for D (6 bases). Per germline, CDR1 MDHEN and CDR2 SYDVKM. CDR3 size: 15 residues. V lost 8 bases, J lost 0 bases, and 14 bases lay in between. The CDR3 sequence is CASGWDNYSGNTIYF. The CDR3, as DNA: TGTGCCAGCGGCTGGGACAACTACTCTGGAAACACCATATATTTT. Combining the CDR3 with reference TRBV28 and TRBJ1-3 gives the whole variable domain DVKVTQSSRYLVKRTGEKVFLECVQDMDHENMFWYRQDPGLGLRLIYFSYDVKMKEKGDIPEGYSVSREKKERFSLILESASTNQTSMYLCASGWDNYSGNTIYFGEGSWLTVV.

The rearrangement links TRBV18 to TRBJ1-2; D uncertain. V was trimmed by 0 bases and J by 0 bases, leaving 11 bases between them. The CDR3 runs 16 residues. Germline loops: CDR1 KGHSH, CDR2 LQKENI. The chain's CDR3 is CASSPPLEASNYGYTF. The CDR3 nucleotides are TGTGCCAGCTCACCACCCTTGGAGGCCTCTAACTATGGCTACACCTTC.

The chain carries TRBV6-5 and TRBJ2-1, with no clear D. The germline V gene encodes CDR1 MNHEY and CDR2 SVGAGI. The CDR3 runs 13 residues. V lost 1 base to trimming and J lost 4 bases, with 5 bases between them. The CDR3 DNA reads as TGTGCCAGCAGTTACTTCGGGTACAATGAGCAGTTCTTC. It encodes CASSYFGYNEQFF.

This clone showed up just once. The J gene is TRBJ2-7, the V gene TRBV5-6, with a possible D match to TRBD2 (5 bases). Trimming removed 2 bases from V and 0 bases from J, with 6 bases in between. Germline lookup yields CDR1 SGHDT and CDR2 YYEEEE. This CDR3 is built from 13 residues. CDR3 in DNA: TGTGCCAGCAGCTTCGGGAACTCCTACGAGCAGTACTTC. This sequence encodes CASSFGNSYEQYF.

The J gene is TRBJ1-1, the V gene TRBV7-9; weak D call: TRBD1 (5 bases). The length of the CDR3 is 14 residues. Germline CDR1 SEHNR, CDR2 FQNEAQ (reference sequence). V dropped 8 bases and J dropped 1 base, with 14 bases sitting between them. This CDR3 is CASGKVGPNTEAFF. DNA of the CDR3: TGTGCCAGCGGGAAGGTGGGGCCGAACACTGAAGCTTTCTTT.

This sequence joins TRBV5-5 and TRBJ2-5; 11 bases fit TRBD2. With V trimmed by 5 bases and J by 5 bases, 5 bases remained unmatched. Per germline, CDR1 SGHKS and CDR2 YYEKEE (reference sequence). The CDR3 runs 14 residues. The chain's CDR3 is CASRPTSGGETQYF. In DNA, the CDR3 is TGTGCCAGCAGGCCTACTAGCGGGGGCGAGACCCAGTACTTC.

The rearrangement uses TRBV6-6 and TRBJ2-7; 9 nucleotides agree with TRBD1. Trimming removed 5 bases from V and 4 bases from J; junction bases left unmatched: 9. This CDR3 comprises 15 residues. Germline CDR1 and CDR2: MNHNY and SVGAGI (reference sequence). In DNA form, the CDR3 reads TGTGCCAGCAGTCCCGGGACAGGGAGTCGGTACGAGCAGTACTTC. This sequence encodes CASSPGTGSRYEQYF.

The rearrangement joins TRBV11-3 to TRBJ1-6, with a weak D call TRBD1 (5 bases). The CDR3 length is 13 residues. V lost 6 bases, J lost 8 bases, and 11 bases lay in between. The germline gives CDR1 SGHNT, CDR2 YENEEA. This CDR3 is CASSRDSDSPLHF. Here the CDR3 DNA reads TGTGCCAGCAGTCGCGACAGTGATTCACCCCTCCACTTT.